These 9 T cell receptor beta chains were sequenced from one sample in a study of T cells in Graves' hyperthyroidism and ophthalmopathy. RNA transcripts gave rise to amplified TCR beta CDR3 regions. First-round RT-PCR with HTBI primers amplified the TCR CDR3 region. TCRdb fed the multiplex PCR reads into MiXCR, producing one record per CDR3 protein. The repertoire holds around 200,000 distinct CDR3 sequences, about a sixth seen once, with roughly 29% in the top ten. The material sequenced was blood. All receptors derive from a woman aged 50 to 65 with Graves' hyperthyroidism.

This clonotype was recorded many times. The V gene is TRBV5-1, the J gene TRBJ1-1; no definite D call. Looked up from germline, CDR1 is SGHRS and CDR2 is YFSETQ. V was trimmed by 2 bases and J by 5 bases, leaving 10 bases between them. The CDR3 consists of 13 residues. The CDR3 bases are TGCGCCAGCAGCTTCGTAGTGGGAACTGAAGCTTTCTTT. Translated: CASSFVVGTEAFF.

This clonotype showed up many times. The V gene is TRBV20-1, the J gene TRBJ2-5, with 9 bases matching TRBD2. This CDR3 region has 14 residues. CDR1 is DFQATT, CDR2 SNEGSKA, per germline (reference sequence). The junction had 11 bases not matched to a gene; V was cut back by 7 bases and J by 5 bases. The chain's CDR3 is CSGRGGGAWETQYF. CDR3 DNA: TGCAGTGGAAGGGGCGGGGGGGCCTGGGAGACCCAGTACTTC.

CDR3 coding DNA: TGCGCCAGCAGCCCTGACAGGGGAGCTTCACCCCTCCACTTT. It specifies CASSPDRGASPLHF. The chain has TRBV5-1 and TRBJ1-6; 8 positions match TRBD1. Per the germline V gene, CDR1 is SGHRS and CDR2 is YFSETQ. This CDR3 is 14 amino acids long. V shed 4 bases and J 9 bases; nucleotides not matched to a gene: 6.

In its sample, this clonotype was seen a few times. The chain combines TRBV28 with TRBJ2-1; D might be TRBD2 (5 bases). The germline V gene encodes CDR1 MDHEN and CDR2 SYDVKM. This CDR3 has 15 residues. Between the trimmed V and J ends, which lost 3 bases and 5 bases, there was a span of 14 bases. For the CDR3, the DNA is TGTGCCAGCAGTTTCGGGCTCGGGAAGGACAATGAGCAGTTCTTC. Amino acid sequence: CASSFGLGKDNEQFF.

The table lists this clonotype with many counts. This chain uses TRBV12-3 or TRBV12-4 with TRBJ2-1; maybe TRBD1 (6 bases). The CDR3 spans 16 residues. V was shortened by 2 bases and J by 2 bases, with 13 bases between the two germline ends. The CDR3 DNA reads TGTGCCAGCAGTTTACGGGGACATGACCCCTACAATGAGCAGTTCTTC. It codes for CASSLRGHDPYNEQFF.

This clonotype was counted between two and nine times. The CDR3 region has the DNA TGTGCCAGCAGCGGGGTAATCTCCAATGAGCAGTTCTTC. Its translation is CASSGVISNEQFF. The genes are TRBV4-2 and TRBJ2-1; no clear D gene. V shed 5 bases and J shed 6 bases, with 11 bases lying between them. The CDR3 extends over 13 amino acids. Germline CDR1 and CDR2: LGHNA and YNFKEQ.

The chain carries TRBV12-3 or TRBV12-4 and TRBJ1-2, with 7 bases aligning to TRBD1. The CDR3 runs 15 residues. The V and J ends lost 4 bases and 5 bases, in that order; junction bases with no gene match: 10. CDR3 coding DNA: TGTGCCAGCAGTTCGGGACAGAGCGGGCGATATGGCTACACCTTC. Translated, it gives CASSSGQSGRYGYTF.

This clonotype was seen at least ten times. V usage is TRBV4-1 and J usage is TRBJ2-3; no clear D gene. CDR1 is MGHRA, CDR2 YSYEKL, per germline. The CDR3 has 14 residues. The germline V and J ends were trimmed by 4 bases and 1 base, with 9 bases remaining between them. CDR3 in amino acids: CASSPALGTDTQYF. The CDR3 DNA is TGCGCCAGCAGCCCTGCTTTAGGCACAGATACGCAGTATTTT.

V and J are TRBV19 and TRBJ1-6; D is ambiguous. The CDR3 is 15 residues long. Trimming removed 8 bases from V and 4 bases from J, with 15 bases in between. Germline lookup yields CDR1 LNHDA and CDR2 SQIVND (reference sequence). CDR3 residues: CASSAGRRYNSPLHF. The CDR3 DNA follows: TGTGCCAGTTCGGCCGGGCGCCGATATAATTCACCCCTCCACTTT.